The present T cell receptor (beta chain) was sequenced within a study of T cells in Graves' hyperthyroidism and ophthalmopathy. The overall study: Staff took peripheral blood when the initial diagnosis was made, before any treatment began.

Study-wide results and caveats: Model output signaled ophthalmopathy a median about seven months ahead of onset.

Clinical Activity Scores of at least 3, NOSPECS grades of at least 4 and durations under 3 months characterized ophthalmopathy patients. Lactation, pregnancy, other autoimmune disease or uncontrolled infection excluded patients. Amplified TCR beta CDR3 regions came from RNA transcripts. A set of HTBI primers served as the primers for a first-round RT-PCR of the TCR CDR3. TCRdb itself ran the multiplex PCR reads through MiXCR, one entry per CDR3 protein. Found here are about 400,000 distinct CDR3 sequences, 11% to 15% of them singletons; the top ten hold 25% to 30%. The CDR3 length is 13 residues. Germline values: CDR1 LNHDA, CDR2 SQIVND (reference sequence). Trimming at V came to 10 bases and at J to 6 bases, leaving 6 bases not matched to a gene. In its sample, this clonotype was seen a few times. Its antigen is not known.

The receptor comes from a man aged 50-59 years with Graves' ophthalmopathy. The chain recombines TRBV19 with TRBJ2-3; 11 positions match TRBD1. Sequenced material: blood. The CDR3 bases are TGTGCCATTTCCGGGACAGGGGGTGATACGCAGTATTTT. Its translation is CAISGTGGDTQYF.